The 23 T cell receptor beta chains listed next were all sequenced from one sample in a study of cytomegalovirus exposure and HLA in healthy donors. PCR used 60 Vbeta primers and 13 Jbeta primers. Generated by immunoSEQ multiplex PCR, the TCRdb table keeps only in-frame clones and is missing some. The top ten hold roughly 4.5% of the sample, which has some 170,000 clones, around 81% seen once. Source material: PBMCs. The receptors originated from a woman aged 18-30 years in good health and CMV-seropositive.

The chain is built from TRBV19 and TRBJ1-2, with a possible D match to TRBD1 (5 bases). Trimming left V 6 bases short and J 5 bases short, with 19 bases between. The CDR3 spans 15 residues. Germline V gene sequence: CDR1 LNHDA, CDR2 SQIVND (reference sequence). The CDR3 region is CASSLSGGRIYGYTF. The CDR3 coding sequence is TGTGCCAGTAGCCTAAGCGGGGGGAGGATTTATGGCTACACCTTC.

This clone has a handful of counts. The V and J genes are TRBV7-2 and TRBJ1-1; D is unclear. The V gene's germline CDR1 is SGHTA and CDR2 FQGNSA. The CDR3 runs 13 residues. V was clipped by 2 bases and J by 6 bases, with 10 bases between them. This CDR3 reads CASSLLSGSEAFF. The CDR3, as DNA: TGTGCCAGCAGCTTATTATCCGGGTCTGAAGCTTTCTTT.

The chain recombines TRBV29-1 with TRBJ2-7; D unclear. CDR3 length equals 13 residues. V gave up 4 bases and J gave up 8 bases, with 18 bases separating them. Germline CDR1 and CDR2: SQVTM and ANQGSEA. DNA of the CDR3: TGCAGCGTTGCGTCCAGGTCGGCTAAGAAGCAGTACTTC. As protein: CSVASRSAKKQYF.

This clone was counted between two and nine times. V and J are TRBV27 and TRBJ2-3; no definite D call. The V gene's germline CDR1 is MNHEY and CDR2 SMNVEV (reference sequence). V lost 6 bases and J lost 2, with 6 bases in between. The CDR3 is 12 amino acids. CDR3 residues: CASSTNTDTQYF. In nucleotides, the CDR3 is TGTGCCAGCAGCACTAACACAGATACGCAGTATTTT.

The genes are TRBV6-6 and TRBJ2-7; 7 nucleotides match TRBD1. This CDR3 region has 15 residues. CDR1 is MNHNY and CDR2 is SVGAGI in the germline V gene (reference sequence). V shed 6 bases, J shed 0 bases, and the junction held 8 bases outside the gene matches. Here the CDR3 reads CASRSTTGSSYEQYF. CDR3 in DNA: TGTGCCAGCAGGAGCACGACAGGGAGCTCCTACGAGCAGTACTTC.

CDR3 in amino acids: CASSQEVRPRNQPQHF. The CDR3 nucleotides are TGCGCCAGCAGTCAGGAGGTGAGGCCACGCAATCAGCCCCAGCATTTT. This sequence joins TRBV23-1 and TRBJ1-5, with unresolved D. TRBV23-1 is sorted into the ORF group, with uncertain function. The CDR3 totals 16 residues. Trimming left V 3 bases short and J 2 bases short, with 14 bases between.

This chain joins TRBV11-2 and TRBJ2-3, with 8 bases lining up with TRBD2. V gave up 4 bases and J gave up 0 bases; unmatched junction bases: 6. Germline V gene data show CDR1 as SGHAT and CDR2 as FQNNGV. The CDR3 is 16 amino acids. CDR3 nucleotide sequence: TGTGCCAGCAGCTCCCTTAGCGGGGCGAGCACAGATACGCAGTATTTT. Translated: CASSSLSGASTDTQYF.

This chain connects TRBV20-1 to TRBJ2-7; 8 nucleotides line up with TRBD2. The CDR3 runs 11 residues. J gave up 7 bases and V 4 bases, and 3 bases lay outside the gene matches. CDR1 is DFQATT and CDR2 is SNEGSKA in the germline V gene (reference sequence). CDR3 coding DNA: TGCAGTGCTACCCGGGGGGGAGAGCAGTACTTC. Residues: CSATRGGEQYF.

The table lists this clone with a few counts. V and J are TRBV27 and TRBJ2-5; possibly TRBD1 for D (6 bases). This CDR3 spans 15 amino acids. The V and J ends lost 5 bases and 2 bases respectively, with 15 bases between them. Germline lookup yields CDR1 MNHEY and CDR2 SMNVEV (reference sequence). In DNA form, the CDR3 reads TGTGCCAGCAGTCGAAGAAGGACAGAGCAAGAGACCCAGTACTTC. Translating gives CASSRRRTEQETQYF.

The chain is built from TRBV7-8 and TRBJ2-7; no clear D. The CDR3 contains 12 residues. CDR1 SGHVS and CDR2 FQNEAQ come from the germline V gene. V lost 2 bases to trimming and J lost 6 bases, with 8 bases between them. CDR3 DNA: TGTGCCAGCAGCTTATCGGTCTCCGAGCAGTACTTC. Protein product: CASSLSVSEQYF.

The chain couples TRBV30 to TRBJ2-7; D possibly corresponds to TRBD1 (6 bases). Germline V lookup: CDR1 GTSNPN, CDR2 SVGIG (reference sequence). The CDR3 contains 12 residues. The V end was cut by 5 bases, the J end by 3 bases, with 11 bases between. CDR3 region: CAWADRDYEQYF. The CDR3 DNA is TGTGCCTGGGCGGACAGAGACTACGAGCAGTACTTC. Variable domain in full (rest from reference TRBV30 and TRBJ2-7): SQTIHQWPATLVQPVGSPLSLECTVEGTSNPNLYWYRQAAGRGLQLLFYSVGIGQISSEVPQNLSASRPQDRQFILSSKKLLLSDSGFYLCAWADRDYEQYFGPGTRLTVT.

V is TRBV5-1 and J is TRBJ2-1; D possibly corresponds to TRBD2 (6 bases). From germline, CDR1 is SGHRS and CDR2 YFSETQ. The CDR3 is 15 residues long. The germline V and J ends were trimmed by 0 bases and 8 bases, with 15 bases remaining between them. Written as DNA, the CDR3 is TGCGCCAGCAGCTTGGCTCCGGGGGTAATGGATGAGCAGTTCTTC. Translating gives CASSLAPGVMDEQFF.

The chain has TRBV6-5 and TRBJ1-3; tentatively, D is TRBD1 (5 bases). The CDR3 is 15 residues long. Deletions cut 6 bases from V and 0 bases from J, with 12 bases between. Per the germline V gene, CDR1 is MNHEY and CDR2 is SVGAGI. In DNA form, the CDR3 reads TGTGCCAGCAGCGTAGACAGACTCTCTGGAAACACCATATATTTT. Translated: CASSVDRLSGNTIYF.

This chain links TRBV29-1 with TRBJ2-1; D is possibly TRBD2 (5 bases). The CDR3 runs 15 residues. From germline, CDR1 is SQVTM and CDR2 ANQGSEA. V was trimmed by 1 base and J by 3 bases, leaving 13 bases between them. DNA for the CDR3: TGCAGCGTTGAAGTCCACAGAGCGGACTACAATGAGCAGTTCTTC. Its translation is CSVEVHRADYNEQFF.

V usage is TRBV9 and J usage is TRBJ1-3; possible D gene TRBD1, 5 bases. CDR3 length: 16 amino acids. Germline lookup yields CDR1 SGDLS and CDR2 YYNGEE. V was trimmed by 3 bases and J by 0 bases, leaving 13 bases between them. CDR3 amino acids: CASSAWGDNSGNTIYF. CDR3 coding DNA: TGTGCCAGCAGCGCCTGGGGGGATAACTCTGGAAACACCATATATTTT.

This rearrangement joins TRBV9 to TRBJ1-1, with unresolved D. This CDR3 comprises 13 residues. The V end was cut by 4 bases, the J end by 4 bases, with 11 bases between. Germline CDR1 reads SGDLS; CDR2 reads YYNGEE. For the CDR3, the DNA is TGTGCCAGCAGCCCGGGATGGAGCACTGAAGCTTTCTTT. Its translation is CASSPGWSTEAFF.

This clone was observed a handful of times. In DNA form, the CDR3 reads TGTGCCAGCAGGGGACCGGGACACCCAAGTTCTGGGGCCAACGTCCTGACTTTC. Residues: CASRGPGHPSSGANVLTF. The rearrangement links TRBV7-2 to TRBJ2-6; D possibly corresponds to TRBD1 (6 bases). There are 18 residues in the CDR3. V lost 6 bases to trimming and J lost 1 base, with 19 bases between them. Germline CDR1 SGHTA, CDR2 FQGNSA.

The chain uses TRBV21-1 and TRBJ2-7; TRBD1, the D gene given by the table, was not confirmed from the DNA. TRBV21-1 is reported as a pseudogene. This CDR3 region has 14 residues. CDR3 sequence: CASSKVGQGGEQYF. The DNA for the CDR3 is TGTGCCAGCAGCAAAGTGGGACAGGGGGGCGAGCAGTACTTC.

The CDR3 DNA is TGTGCCAGCAGCAGAACAGGGTACACTGAAGCTTTCTTT. Encoded protein: CASSRTGYTEAFF. This rearrangement joins TRBV7-6 to TRBJ1-1; possibly TRBD1 for D (6 bases). CDR3 size: 13 residues. V shed 5 bases and J shed 3 bases, with 10 bases lying between them. CDR1 is SGHVS and CDR2 is FNYEAQ in the germline V gene.

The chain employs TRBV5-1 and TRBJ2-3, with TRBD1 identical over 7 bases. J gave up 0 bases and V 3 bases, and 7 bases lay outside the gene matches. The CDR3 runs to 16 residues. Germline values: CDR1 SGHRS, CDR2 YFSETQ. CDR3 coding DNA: TGCGCCAGCAGCTCTGGGACAGTCCCTAGCACAGATACGCAGTATTTT. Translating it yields CASSSGTVPSTDTQYF. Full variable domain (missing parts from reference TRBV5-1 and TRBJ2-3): KAGVTQTPRYLIKTRGQQVTLSCSPISGHRSVSWYQQTPGQGLQFLFEYFSETQRNKGNFPGRFSGRQFSNSRSEMNVSTLELGDSALYLCASSSGTVPSTDTQYFGPGTRLTVL.

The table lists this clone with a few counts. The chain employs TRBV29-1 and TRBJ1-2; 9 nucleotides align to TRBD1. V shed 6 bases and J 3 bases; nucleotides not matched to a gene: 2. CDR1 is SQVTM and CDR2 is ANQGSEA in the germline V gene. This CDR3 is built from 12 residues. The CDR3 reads CSVRQGDYGYTF. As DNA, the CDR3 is TGCAGCGTGCGACAGGGGGACTATGGCTACACCTTC.

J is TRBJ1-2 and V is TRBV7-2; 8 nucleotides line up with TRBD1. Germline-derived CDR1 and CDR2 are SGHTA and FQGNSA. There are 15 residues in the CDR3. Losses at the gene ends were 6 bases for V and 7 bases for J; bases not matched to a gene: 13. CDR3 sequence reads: CASSLEGGRGPGYTF. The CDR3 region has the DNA TGTGCCAGCAGTCTAGAAGGCGGCAGGGGGCCTGGCTACACCTTC.

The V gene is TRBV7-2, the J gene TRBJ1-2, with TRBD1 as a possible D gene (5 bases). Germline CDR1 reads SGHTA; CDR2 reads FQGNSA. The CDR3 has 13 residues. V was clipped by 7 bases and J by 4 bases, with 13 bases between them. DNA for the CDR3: TGTGCCAGCAAGGGGACGGGGGGCTATGGCTACACCTTC. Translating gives CASKGTGGYGYTF.